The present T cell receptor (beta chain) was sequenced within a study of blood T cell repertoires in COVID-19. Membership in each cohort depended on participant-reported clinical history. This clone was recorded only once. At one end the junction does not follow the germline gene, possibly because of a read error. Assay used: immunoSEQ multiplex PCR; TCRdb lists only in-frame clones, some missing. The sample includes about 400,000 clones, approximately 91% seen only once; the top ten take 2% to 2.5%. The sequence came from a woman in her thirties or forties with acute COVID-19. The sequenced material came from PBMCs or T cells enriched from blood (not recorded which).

In nucleotides, the CDR3 is TGTGCCAGCAGTGAAGCTGGGGGGGGGCGGATGTTAAAGGAGCCGTTCTTC. Translating gives CASSEAGGGRMLKEPFF. The genes are TRBV6-1 and TRBJ2-1, with a tentative D call TRBD2 (7 bases). This CDR3 comprises 17 residues. Germline-derived CDR1 and CDR2 are MNHNS and SASEGT.